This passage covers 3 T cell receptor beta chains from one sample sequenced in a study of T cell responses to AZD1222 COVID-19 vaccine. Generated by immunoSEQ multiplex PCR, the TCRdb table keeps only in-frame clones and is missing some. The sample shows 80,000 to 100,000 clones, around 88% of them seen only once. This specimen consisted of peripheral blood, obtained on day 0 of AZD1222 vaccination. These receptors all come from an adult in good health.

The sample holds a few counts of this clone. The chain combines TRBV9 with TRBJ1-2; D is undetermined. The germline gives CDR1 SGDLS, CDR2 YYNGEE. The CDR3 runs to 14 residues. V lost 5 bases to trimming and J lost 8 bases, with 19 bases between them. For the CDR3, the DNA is TGTGCCAGCAGTCCATTACGGGCCGCACCGGGCTACACCTTC. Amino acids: CASSPLRAAPGYTF.

The CDR3 coding sequence is TGTGCCAGCAGCTTAGGGCTAGCGGGAGGTAATGAGCAGTTCTTC. Amino acid sequence: CASSLGLAGGNEQFF. V usage is TRBV11-3 and J usage is TRBJ2-1, with 11 bases matching TRBD2. This CDR3 has 15 amino acids. CDR1 and CDR2 from the germline V gene are SGHNT and YENEEA. The junction had 3 bases not matched to a gene; V was cut back by 1 base and J by 7 bases.

CDR3 residues: CASSLGRLAGGQETQYF. The CDR3 nucleotides read TGCGCCAGCAGCTTGGGAAGGCTAGCGGGGGGCCAAGAGACCCAGTACTTC. This chain uses TRBV5-1 with TRBJ2-5; 11 nucleotides line up with TRBD2. Germline loops: CDR1 SGHRS, CDR2 YFSETQ. The J segment lost 1 base and the V segment lost 0 bases, leaving 5 bases of the junction unmatched. The CDR3 is 17 amino acids.